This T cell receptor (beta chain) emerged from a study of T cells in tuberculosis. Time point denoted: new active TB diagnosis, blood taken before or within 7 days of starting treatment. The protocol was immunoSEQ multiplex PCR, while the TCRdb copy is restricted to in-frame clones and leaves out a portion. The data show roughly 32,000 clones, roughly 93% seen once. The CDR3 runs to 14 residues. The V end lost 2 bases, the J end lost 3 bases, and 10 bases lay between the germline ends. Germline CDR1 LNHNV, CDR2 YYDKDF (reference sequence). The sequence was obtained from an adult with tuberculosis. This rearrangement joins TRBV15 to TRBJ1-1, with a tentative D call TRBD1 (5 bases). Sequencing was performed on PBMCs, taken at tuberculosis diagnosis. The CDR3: CATSRQGSDTEAFF. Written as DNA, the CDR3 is TGTGCCACCAGCAGACAGGGTTCAGACACTGAAGCTTTCTTT.